This T cell receptor (beta chain) was found in a study of cytomegalovirus exposure and HLA in healthy donors. Study results and caveats: A missense DCLRE1C variant was associated with V- and J-gene trimming of TCR beta chains in a later analysis, and an independent cohort replicated the association. Fewer than 20,000 TCR beta sequences were associated with HLA alleles at 0.05 false discovery rate in a later analysis.

This CDR3 is built from 13 residues. Germline V CDR1 and CDR2: SGHDT, YYEEEE. With 5 bases removed from V and 7 bases from J, the gap between germline ends came to 13 bases. This clone was observed a handful of times. Antigen: not known. PCR was performed using 60 Vbeta and 13 Jbeta primers. Sequencing was performed with immunoSEQ multiplex PCR; in TCRdb, only in-frame clones are kept and a portion is missing. Of some 140,000 clones in the sample, around three quarters were seen once. The genes are TRBV5-6 and TRBJ1-5; tentatively, D is TRBD1 (6 bases). The specimen sequenced was PBMCs. This clonotype originated in a man aged 18 to 35 in good health and CMV-seronegative. The CDR3, as DNA: TGTGCCAGCAGGTATACCGACAGGCAGCCCCAGCATTTT. It codes for CASRYTDRQPQHF.